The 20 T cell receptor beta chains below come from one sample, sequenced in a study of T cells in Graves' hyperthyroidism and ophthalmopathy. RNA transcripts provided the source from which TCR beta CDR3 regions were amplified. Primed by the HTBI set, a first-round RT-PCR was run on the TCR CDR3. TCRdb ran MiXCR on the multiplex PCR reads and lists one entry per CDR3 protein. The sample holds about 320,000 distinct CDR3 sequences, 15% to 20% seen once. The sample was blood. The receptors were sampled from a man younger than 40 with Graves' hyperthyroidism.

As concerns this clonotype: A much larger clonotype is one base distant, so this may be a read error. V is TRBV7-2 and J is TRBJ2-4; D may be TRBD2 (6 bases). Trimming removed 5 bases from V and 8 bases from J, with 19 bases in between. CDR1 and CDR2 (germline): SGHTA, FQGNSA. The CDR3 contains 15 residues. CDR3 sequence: CTSSLVGRERDIQYF. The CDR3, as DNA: TGTACCAGCAGCCTGGTTGGCCGGGAGAGGGACATTCAGTACTTC.

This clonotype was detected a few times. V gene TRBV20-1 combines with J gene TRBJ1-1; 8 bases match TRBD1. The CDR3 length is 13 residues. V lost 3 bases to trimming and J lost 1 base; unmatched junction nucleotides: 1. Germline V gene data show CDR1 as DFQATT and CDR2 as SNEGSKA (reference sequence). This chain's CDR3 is CSASRGRNTEAFF. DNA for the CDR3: TGCAGTGCTAGCAGGGGGCGGAACACTGAAGCTTTCTTT.

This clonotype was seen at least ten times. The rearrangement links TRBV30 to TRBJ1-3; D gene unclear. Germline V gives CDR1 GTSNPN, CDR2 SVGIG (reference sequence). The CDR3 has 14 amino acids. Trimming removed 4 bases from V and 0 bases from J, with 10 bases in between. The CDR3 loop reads CAWTTAISGNTIYF. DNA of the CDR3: TGTGCCTGGACGACTGCCATCTCTGGAAACACCATATATTTT.

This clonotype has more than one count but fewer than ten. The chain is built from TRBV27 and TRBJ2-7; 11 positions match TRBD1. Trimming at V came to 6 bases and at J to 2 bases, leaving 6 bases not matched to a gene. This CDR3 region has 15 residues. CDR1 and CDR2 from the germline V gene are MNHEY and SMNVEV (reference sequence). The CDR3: CASRLRDRGTYEQYF. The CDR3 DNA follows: TGTGCCAGCAGGCTCCGGGACAGGGGGACCTACGAGCAGTACTTC.

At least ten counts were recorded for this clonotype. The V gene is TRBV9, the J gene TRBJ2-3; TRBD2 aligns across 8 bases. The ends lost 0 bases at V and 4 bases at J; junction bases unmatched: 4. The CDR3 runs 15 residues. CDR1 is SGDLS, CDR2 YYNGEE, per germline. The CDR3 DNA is TGTGCCAGCAGCGTAGCGGGAGCGGGAGCAGATACGCAGTATTTT. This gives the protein CASSVAGAGADTQYF.

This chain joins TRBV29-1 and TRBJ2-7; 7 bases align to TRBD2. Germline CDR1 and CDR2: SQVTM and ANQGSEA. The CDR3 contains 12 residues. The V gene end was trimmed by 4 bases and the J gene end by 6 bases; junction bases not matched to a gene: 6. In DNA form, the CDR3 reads TGCAGCGTTGCGGCGGGGGTTGGCGAGCAGTACTTC. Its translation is CSVAAGVGEQYF.

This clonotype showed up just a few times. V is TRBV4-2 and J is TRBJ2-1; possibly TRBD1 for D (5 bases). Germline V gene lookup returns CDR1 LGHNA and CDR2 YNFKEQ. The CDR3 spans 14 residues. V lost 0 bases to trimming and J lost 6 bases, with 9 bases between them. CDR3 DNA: TGTGCCAGCAGCCAAGAGAAGGGGCTCAATGAGCAGTTCTTC. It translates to CASSQEKGLNEQFF.

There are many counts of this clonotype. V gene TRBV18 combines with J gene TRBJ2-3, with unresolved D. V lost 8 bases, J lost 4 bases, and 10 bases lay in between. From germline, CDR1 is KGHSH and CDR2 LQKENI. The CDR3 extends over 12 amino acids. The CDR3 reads CASSPVPDTQYF. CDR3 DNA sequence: TGTGCCAGCAGCCCTGTTCCAGATACGCAGTATTTT.

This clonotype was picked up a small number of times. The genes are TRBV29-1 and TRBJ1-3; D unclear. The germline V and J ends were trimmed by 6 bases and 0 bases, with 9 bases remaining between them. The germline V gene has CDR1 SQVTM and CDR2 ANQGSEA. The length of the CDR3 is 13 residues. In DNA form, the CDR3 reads TGCAGCGTCCGTGACCCCTCTGGAAACACCATATATTTT. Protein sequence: CSVRDPSGNTIYF.

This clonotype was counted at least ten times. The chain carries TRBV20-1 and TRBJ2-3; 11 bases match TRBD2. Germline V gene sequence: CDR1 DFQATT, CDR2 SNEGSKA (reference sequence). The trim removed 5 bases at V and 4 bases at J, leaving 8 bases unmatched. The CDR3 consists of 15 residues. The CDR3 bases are TGCAGTGCTGGTCCTCTAGCGGGAGGCCCAGATACGCAGTATTTT. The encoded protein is CSAGPLAGGPDTQYF.

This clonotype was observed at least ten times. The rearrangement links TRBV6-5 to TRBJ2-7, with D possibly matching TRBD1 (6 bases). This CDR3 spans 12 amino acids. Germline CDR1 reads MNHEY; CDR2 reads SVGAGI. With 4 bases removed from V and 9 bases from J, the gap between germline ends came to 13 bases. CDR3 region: CASSSGDLGQYF. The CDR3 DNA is TGTGCCAGCAGTTCAGGGGACCTTGGGCAGTACTTC.

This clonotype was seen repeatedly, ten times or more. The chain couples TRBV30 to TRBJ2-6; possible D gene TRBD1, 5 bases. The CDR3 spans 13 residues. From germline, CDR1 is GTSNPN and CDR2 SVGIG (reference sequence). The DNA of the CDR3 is TGTGCGGCCAGACAGACTGGGGCCAACGTCCTGACTTTC. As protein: CAARQTGANVLTF.

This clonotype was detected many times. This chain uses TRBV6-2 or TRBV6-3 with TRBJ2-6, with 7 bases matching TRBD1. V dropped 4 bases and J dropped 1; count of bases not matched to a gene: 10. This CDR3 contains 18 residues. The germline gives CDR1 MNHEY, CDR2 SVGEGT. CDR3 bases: TGTGCCAGCAGTTCCTCGAACAGGGGCAAGTCTGGGGCCAACGTCCTGACTTTC. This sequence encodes CASSSSNRGKSGANVLTF.

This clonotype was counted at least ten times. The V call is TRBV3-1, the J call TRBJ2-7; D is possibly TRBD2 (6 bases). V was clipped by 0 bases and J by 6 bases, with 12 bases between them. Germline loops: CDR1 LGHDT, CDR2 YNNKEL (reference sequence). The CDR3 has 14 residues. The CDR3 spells CASSQEGGNSEQYF. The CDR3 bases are TGTGCCAGCAGCCAAGAGGGCGGGAATTCCGAGCAGTACTTC.

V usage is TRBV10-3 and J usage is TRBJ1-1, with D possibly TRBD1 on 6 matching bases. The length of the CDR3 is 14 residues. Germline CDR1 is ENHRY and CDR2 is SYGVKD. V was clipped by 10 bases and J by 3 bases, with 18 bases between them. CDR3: CATRDNQGYTEAFF. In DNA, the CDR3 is TGTGCCACCCGGGACAATCAGGGGTACACTGAAGCTTTCTTT.

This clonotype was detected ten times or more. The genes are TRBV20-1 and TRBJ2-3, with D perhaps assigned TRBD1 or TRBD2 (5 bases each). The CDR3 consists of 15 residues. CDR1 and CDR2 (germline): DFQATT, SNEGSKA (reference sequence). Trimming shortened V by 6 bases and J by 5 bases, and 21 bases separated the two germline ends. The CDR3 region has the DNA TGCAGTGCCTCCACCGGGACCACGATGGAAGATACGCAGTATTTT. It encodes CSASTGTTMEDTQYF.

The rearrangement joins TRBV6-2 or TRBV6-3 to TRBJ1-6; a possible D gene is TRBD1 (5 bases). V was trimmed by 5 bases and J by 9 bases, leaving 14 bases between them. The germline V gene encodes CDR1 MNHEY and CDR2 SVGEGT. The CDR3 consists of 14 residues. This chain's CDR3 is CASSESGRGSPLHF. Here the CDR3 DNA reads TGTGCCAGCAGTGAGTCGGGGAGGGGTTCACCCCTCCACTTT.

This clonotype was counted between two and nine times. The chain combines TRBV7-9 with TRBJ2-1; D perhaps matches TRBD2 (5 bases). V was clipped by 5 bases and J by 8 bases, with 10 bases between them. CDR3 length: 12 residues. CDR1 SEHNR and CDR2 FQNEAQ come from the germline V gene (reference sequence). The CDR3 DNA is TGTGCCAGCAGCCGAGCGAGGGATGAGCAGTTCTTC. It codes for CASSRARDEQFF.

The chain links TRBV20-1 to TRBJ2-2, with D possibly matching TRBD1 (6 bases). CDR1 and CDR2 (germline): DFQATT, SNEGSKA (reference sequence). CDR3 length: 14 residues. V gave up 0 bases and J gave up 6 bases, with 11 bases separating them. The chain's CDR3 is CSARDQAGAGELFF. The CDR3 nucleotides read TGCAGTGCTAGAGATCAAGCAGGGGCCGGGGAGCTGTTTTTT.

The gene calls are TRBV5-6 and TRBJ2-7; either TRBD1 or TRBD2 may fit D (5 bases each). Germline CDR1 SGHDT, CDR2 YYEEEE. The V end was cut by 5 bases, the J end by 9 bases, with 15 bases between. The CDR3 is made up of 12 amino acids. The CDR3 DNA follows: TGTGCCAGCAGTTACTCACAGGCGGGGCAGTACTTC. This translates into CASSYSQAGQYF.